This T cell receptor (beta chain) originates from a study of cytomegalovirus exposure and HLA in healthy donors. Germline assignment: CDR1 LGHNA and CDR2 YSLEER. J was trimmed by 5 bases and V by 4 bases; bases with no gene match: 5. This CDR3 has 16 amino acids. The PCR had 60 Vbeta and 13 Jbeta primers. Per the authors' pipeline: Later analysis identified approximately 88 million unique TCR beta chains, about 12 million shared. The repertoire was sequenced with immunoSEQ multiplex PCR; TCRdb's copy has only in-frame clones and lacks some. The V and J calls and the clone size are those of that table, but D and trimming were determined from the DNA. The sample consists of 110,000 to 150,000 clones, about 72% of them appearing once. Study results and caveats: Previously analyzed data showed that most TCR beta V segments were productive at a frequency of about 87% or about 30%. Reportedly, cytomegalovirus status was diagnosed with high sensitivity and specificity.

As concerns this clone: Antigen: not known.

This sequence joins TRBV4-3 and TRBJ2-1, with 13 bases fitting TRBD2. This clonotype was sampled from a middle-aged man in good health and CMV-seronegative. The sample consisted of PBMCs. CDR3 in amino acids: CASSRRTSGSHNEQFF. CDR3 nucleotide sequence: TGCGCCAGCAGCCGGAGGACTAGCGGGAGCCACAATGAGCAGTTCTTC.